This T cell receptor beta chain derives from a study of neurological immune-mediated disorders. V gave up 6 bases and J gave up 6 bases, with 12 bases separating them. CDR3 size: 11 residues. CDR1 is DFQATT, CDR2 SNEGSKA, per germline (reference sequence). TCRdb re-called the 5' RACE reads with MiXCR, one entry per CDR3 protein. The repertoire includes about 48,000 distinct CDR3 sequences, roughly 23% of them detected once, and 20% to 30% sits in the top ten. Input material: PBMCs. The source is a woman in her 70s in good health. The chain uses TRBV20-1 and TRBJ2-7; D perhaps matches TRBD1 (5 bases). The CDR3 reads CSAYSQGEQYF. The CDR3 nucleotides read TGCAGTGCATACTCTCAGGGCGAGCAGTACTTC.